What follows is one T cell receptor beta chain and its context. The record originates from a study of blood T cell repertoires in COVID-19. Overall study: Acute and convalescent COVID-19 samples came from the United States, Italy and Spain. Nucleic acid was either cDNA or gDNA, and it came from T cells, B-cell-depleted T cells, or PBMCs.

TCRdb's copy holds only in-frame clones and misses some; the assay was immunoSEQ multiplex PCR. The sample has some 300,000 clones, about 88% seen once. Specimen: peripheral blood. This receptor was identified in a woman between 65 and 79 years old with COVID-19, enrolled during active disease.

The CDR3 nucleotides are TGTGCCAGCAGCGTAGATGAGCGGGGGTACGAGCAGTACTTC. It yields the protein CASSVDERGYEQYF. The chain combines TRBV9 with TRBJ2-7, with 8 bases matching TRBD2. V lost 0 bases and J lost 4; bases outside the gene matches: 3. The CDR3 is 14 amino acids. Germline CDR1 SGDLS, CDR2 YYNGEE.